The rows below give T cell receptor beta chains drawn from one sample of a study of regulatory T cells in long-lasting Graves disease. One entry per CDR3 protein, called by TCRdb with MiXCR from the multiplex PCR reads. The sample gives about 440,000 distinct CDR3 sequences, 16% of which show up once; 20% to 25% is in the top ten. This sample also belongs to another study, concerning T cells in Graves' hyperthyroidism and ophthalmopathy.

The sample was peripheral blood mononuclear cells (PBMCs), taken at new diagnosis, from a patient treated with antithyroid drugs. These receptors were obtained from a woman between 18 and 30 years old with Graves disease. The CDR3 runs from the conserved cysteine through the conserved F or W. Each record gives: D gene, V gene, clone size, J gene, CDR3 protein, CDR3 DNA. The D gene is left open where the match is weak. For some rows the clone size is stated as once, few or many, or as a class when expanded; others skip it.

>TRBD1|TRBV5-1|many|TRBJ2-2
CASSQGQGYTGELFF
TGCGCCAGCAGCCAAGGACAGGGGTACACCGGGGAGCTGTTTTTT
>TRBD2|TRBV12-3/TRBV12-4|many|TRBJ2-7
CASSFSGRSNEQYF
TGTGCCAGCAGCTTTAGCGGGAGGAGTAACGAGCAGTACTTC
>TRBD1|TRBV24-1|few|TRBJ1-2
CATSDSDRLNYGYTF
TGTGCCACCAGTGATTCGGACAGGCTAAACTATGGCTACACCTTC
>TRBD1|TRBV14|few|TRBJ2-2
CASSPCRGSGELFF
TGTGCCAGCAGCCCCTGCAGGGGGTCGGGGGAGCTGTTTTTT
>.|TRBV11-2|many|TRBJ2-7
CASSLDGPDYEQYF
TGTGCCAGCAGCTTAGATGGCCCGGATTACGAGCAGTACTTC
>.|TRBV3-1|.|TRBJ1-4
CASRLDATNEKLFF
TGTGCCAGCAGGTTAGATGCAACTAATGAAAAACTGTTTTTT
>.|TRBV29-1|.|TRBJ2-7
CSGEDSYEQYF
TGCAGCGGGGAGGACAGCTACGAGCAGTACTTC
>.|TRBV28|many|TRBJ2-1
CASSPEDLKNEQFF
TGTGCCAGCAGTCCGGAGGACTTAAAGAATGAGCAGTTCTTC
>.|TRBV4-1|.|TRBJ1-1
CASSPLGRGNTEAFF
TGCGCCAGCAGCCCTCTGGGCAGGGGCAACACTGAAGCTTTCTTT
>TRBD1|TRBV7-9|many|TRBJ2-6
CASSKNRGKIGSGANVLTF
TGTGCCAGCAGCAAGAACAGGGGGAAGATCGGCTCTGGGGCCAACGTCCTGACTTTC
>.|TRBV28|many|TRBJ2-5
CASSAEWRGLETQYF
TGTGCCAGCAGTGCAGAGTGGAGGGGACTAGAGACCCAGTACTTC
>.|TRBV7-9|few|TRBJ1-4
CASSPPQGEKLFF
TGTGCCAGCAGCCCACCGCAGGGTGAAAAACTGTTTTTT
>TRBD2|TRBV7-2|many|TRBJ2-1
CASSLGGLAGFNEQFF
TGTGCCAGCAGCTTAGGGGGGCTAGCGGGTTTCAATGAGCAGTTCTTC
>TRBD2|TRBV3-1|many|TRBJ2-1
CASRLMAGGNEQFF
TGTGCCAGCCGTCTTATGGCGGGAGGCAATGAGCAGTTCTTC
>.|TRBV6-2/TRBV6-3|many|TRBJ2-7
CASSYTPYEQYF
TGTGCCAGCAGTTACACCCCCTACGAGCAGTACTTC
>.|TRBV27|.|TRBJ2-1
CASSARAPRVSYEQFF
TGTGCCAGCAGCGCTAGGGCCCCTCGTGTTTCCTACGAGCAGTTCTTC
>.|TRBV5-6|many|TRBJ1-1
CASSAGTGLNTEAFF
TGTGCCAGCAGCGCAGGAACGGGTTTGAACACTGAAGCTTTCTTT
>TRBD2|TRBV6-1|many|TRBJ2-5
CASSEAPSGRWGETQYF
TGTGCCAGCAGTGAAGCGCCTAGCGGGAGGTGGGGAGAGACCCAGTACTTC
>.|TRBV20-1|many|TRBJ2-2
CSARDPGGGDTGELFF
TGCAGTGCTAGAGATCCGGGGGGCGGGGACACCGGGGAGCTGTTTTTT
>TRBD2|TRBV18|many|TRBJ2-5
CASSPTVGTTAQETQYF
TGTGCCAGCTCACCAACAGTCGGGACTACCGCCCAAGAGACCCAGTACTTC
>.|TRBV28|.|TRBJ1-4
CASTLRGYHEKLFF
TGTGCCAGCACCTTGCGGGGATATCATGAAAAACTGTTTTTT
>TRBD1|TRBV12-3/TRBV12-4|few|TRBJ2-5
CASSPTGVRQETQYF
TGTGCCAGCAGTCCCACAGGGGTCCGCCAAGAGACCCAGTACTTC
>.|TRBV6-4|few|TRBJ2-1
CASSAGEKNEQFF
TGTGCCAGCAGTGCGGGAGAAAAGAATGAGCAGTTCTTC
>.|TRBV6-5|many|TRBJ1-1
CASSYIFGQPGTEAFF
TGTGCCAGCAGTTACATTTTCGGACAGCCGGGGACTGAAGCTTTCTTT
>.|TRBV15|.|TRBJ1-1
CATSRAGYTEAFF
TGTGCCACCAGCAGAGCCGGATACACTGAAGCTTTCTTT
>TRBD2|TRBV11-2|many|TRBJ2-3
CASSLVTSETDTQYF
TGTGCCAGCAGCCTGGTGACTAGCGAAACAGATACGCAGTATTTT
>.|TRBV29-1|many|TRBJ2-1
CSVEDLPGVVSYNEQFF
TGCAGCGTTGAAGACCTTCCGGGGGTCGTATCCTACAATGAGCAGTTCTTC
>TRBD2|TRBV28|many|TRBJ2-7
CASSLRPASGSFYEQYF
TGTGCCAGCAGTTTACGGCCCGCTAGCGGGAGTTTCTACGAGCAGTACTTC
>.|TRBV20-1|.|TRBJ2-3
CSAIFPRGTDTQYF
TGCAGTGCTATTTTCCCTCGAGGCACAGATACGCAGTATTTT
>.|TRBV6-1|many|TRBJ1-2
CASTVTKQGSGGYTF
TGTGCCAGCACCGTAACTAAACAGGGATCGGGTGGCTACACCTTC
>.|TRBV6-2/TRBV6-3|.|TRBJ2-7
CASSSLEGGRVTQGSTYEQYF
TGTGCCAGCAGTTCACTTGAGGGGGGCAGAGTAACCCAGGGATCGACCTACGAGCAGTACTTC
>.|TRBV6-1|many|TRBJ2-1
CASTNGLGNEQFF
TGTGCCAGCACCAATGGTCTAGGCAATGAGCAGTTCTTC
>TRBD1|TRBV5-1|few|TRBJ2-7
CASSDGTGLFYEQYF
TGCGCCAGCAGTGACGGGACAGGGCTTTTCTACGAGCAGTACTTC
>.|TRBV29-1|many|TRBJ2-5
CSAAMEGGRETQYF
TGCAGCGCGGCCATGGAGGGAGGAAGAGAGACCCAGTACTTC
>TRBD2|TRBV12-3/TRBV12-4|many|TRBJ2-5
CASSIAGGSETQYF
TGTGCCAGCAGCATAGCGGGAGGTTCGGAGACCCAGTACTTC
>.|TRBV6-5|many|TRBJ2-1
CASSSQQGRNEQFF
TGTGCCAGCAGTTCACAGCAGGGAAGGAATGAGCAGTTCTTC
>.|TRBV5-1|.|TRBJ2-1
CASSLGDTGSSYNEQFF
TGCGCCAGCAGCTTGGGAGACACAGGGAGCTCCTACAATGAGCAGTTCTTC
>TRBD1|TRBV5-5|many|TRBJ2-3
CASSLGHRGSADTQYF
TGTGCCAGCAGCTTGGGCCACAGGGGTAGTGCAGATACGCAGTATTTT
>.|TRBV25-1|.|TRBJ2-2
CASSEFNFDTGELFF
TGTGCCAGCAGTGAATTTAACTTCGACACCGGGGAGCTGTTTTTT
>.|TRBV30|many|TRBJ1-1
CAWTLVGNTEAFF
TGTGCCTGGACCCTCGTGGGGAACACTGAAGCTTTCTTT
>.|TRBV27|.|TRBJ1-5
CASKKNPDYNQPQHF
TGTGCCAGCAAAAAAAATCCGGACTACAATCAGCCCCAGCATTTT
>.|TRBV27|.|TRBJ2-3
CASSLDPTPTDTQYF
TGTGCCAGCAGTTTAGACCCAACGCCCACAGATACGCAGTATTTT
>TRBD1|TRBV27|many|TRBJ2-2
CASSLGTGVGELFF
TGTGCCAGCAGTTTGGGGACAGGTGTCGGGGAGCTGTTTTTT
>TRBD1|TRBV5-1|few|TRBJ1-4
CASSWDRVENLPEKLFF
TGCGCCAGCAGCTGGGACAGGGTGGAAAACCTACCCGAAAAACTGTTTTTT
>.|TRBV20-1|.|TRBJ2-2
CSASGSAGELFF
TGCAGTGCTAGCGGGAGCGCCGGGGAGCTGTTTTTT
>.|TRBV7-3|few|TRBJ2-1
CASSLGADYEQFF
TGTGCCAGCAGCTTAGGTGCGGACTACGAGCAGTTCTTC
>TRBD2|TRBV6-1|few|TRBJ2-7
CASRGGLAGNYEQYF
TGTGCCAGCAGGGGGGGACTAGCGGGCAACTACGAGCAGTACTTC
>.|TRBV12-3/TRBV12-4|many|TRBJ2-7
CASSSGITYEQYF
TGTGCCAGCAGTTCCGGGATAACCTACGAGCAGTACTTC
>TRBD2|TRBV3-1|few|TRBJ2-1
CASSQEVGTRYNEQFF
TGTGCCAGCAGCCAGGAGGTTGGGACTAGGTACAATGAGCAGTTCTTC
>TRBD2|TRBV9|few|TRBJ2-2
CASSESSGTGELFF
TGTGCCAGCAGCGAGTCTAGCGGGACCGGGGAGCTGTTTTTT
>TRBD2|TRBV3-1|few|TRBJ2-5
CSSSLAGGPETQYF
TGTTCCAGCAGCTTAGCGGGAGGGCCAGAGACCCAGTACTTC
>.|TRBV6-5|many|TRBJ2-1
CASSSDRFNEQFF
TGTGCCAGCAGTTCCGACAGGTTCAATGAGCAGTTCTTC
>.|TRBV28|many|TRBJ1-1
CASTDTGGPNTEAFF
TGTGCCAGCACTGATACGGGCGGACCAAACACTGAAGCTTTCTTT
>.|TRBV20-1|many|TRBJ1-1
CSAFSGRKTEAFF
TGCAGTGCTTTCTCGGGCAGAAAGACTGAAGCTTTCTTT
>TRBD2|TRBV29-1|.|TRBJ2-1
CSVLSGNEQFF
TGCAGCGTTCTTAGCGGGAATGAGCAGTTCTTC
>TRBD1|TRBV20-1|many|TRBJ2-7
CSADRDTYYEQYF
TGCAGTGCGGACAGGGACACGTACTACGAGCAGTACTTC
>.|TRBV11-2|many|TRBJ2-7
CASSKFQGQSEQYF
TGTGCCAGCAGTAAATTCCAAGGACAGTCGGAGCAGTACTTC